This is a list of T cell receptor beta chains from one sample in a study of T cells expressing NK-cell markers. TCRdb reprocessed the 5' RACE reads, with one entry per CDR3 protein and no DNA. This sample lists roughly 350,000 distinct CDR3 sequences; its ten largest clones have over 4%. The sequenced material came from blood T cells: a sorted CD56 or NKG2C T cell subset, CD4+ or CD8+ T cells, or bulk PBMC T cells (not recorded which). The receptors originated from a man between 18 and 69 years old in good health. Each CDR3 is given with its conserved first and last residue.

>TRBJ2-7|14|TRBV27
CASSYGLAGSEQYF
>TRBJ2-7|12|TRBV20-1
CSATQGAGEQYF
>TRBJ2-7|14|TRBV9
CASSVTGVNYEQYF
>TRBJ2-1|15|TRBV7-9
CASSFLVGGNNEQFF
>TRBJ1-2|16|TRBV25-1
CASSSAPGQANYGYTF
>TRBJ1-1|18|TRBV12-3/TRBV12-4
CASGPGVFWTRGSTEAFF
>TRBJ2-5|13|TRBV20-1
CSARRAILETQYF
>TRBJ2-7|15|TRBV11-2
CASTYTGQGSYEQYF
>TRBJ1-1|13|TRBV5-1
CASSLEGREWAFF
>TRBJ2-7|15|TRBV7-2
CASSRTSGGLGEQYF
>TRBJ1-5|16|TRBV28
CASSPYEGKGNQPQHF
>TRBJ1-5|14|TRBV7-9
CASSLVSVDQPQHF
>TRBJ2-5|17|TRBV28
CASREGGTVKSQETQYF
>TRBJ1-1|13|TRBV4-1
CASSHGTGTEAFF
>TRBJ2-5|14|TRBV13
CASSLRQGGETQYF
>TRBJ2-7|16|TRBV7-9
CASSKTTSGRRFEQYF
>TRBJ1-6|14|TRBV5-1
CASSSLGYNSPLHF
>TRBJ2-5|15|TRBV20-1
CSADLPGLAGETQYF